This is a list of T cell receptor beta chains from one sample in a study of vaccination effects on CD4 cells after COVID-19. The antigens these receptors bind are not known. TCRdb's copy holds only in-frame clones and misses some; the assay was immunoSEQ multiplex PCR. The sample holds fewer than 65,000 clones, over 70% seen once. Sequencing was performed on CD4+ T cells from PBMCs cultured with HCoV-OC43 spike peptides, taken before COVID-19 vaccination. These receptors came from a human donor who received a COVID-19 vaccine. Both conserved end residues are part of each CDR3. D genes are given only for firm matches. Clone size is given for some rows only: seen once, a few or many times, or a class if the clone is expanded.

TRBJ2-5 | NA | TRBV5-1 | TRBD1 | CASSNTDRSRETQYF | TGCGCCAGCAGTAATACGGACAGGTCGAGGGAGACCCAGTACTTC
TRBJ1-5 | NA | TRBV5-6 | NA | CASSLGGGILRNQPQHF | TGTGCCAGCAGCTTGGGCGGAGGGATTTTAAGGAATCAGCCCCAGCATTTT
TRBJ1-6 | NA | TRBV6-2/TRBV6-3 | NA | CASSSPVRQLNSPLHF | TGTGCCAGCAGCTCCCCCGTTCGACAGTTGAATTCACCCCTCCACTTT
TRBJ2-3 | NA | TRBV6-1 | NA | CASSDGDPGADTQYF | TGTGCCAGCAGTGACGGAGACCCCGGCGCAGATACGCAGTATTTT
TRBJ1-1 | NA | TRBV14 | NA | CASSLSLNTEAFF | TGTGCCAGCAGCTTAAGTCTGAACACTGAAGCTTTCTTT
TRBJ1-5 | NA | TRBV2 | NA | CASSHRNQPQHF | TGTGCCAGCAGCCATCGCAATCAGCCCCAGCATTTT
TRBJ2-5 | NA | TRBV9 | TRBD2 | CAVCKRPSGGLQETQYF | TGTGCCGTCTGCAAGAGGCCAAGCGGGGGATTACAAGAGACCCAGTACTTC
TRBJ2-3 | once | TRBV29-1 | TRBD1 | CSVVRVPGQGADTQYF | TGCAGCGTTGTAAGGGTTCCGGGACAGGGAGCAGATACGCAGTATTTT
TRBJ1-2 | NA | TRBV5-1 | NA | CASSGDTSNYGYTF | TGCGCCAGCAGCGGGGACACCTCGAACTATGGCTACACCTTC
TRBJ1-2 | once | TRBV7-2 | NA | CASSLAYGGNYGYTF | TGTGCCAGCAGCTTAGCGTATGGGGGAAACTATGGCTACACCTTC
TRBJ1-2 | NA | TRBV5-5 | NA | CASSLTAPTRYGYTF | TGTGCCAGCAGCTTGACAGCCCCCACGAGGTATGGCTACACCTTC
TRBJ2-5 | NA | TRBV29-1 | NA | CSVSGDGVGTQYF | TGCAGCGTATCTGGGGACGGAGTAGGGACCCAGTACTTC
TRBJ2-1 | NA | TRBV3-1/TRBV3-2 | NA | CASSQAGAYYNEQFF | TGTGCCAGCAGCCAAGCGGGGGCCTACTACAATGAGCAGTTCTTC
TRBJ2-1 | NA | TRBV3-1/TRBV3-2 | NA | CASSQMGFNEQFF | TGTGCCAGCAGCCAAATGGGGTTCAATGAGCAGTTCTTC
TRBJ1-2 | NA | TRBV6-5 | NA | CATRQTNYGYTF | TGTGCCACCCGTCAGACTAACTATGGCTACACCTTC
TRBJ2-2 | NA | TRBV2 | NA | CASRVERANTGELFF | TGTGCCAGCAGAGTAGAGCGGGCGAACACCGGGGAGCTGTTTTTT
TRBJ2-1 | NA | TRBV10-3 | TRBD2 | CAISLAGGNYNEQFF | TGTGCCATCAGTTTAGCGGGGGGTAACTACAATGAGCAGTTCTTC
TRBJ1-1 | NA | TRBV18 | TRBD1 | CASSPDRVMNTEAFF | TGTGCCAGCTCACCCGACAGGGTGATGAACACTGAAGCTTTCTTT
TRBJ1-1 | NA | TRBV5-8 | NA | CASSLADTGRAFF | TGTGCCAGCAGCTTGGCAGACACTGGTCGGGCTTTCTTT
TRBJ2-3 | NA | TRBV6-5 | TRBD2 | CASSLGTRAADTQYF | TGTGCCAGCAGTTTGGGGACTAGGGCCGCAGATACGCAGTATTTT
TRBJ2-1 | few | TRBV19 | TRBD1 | CASSARGIGEQFF | TGTGCCAGTAGCGCCAGGGGGATCGGTGAGCAGTTCTTC
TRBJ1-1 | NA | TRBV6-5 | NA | CATYHPGGAEAFF | TGTGCCACCTACCACCCGGGCGGCGCTGAAGCTTTCTTT
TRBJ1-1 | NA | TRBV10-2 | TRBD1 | CASSEARTGGTEAFF | TGCGCCAGCAGTGAGGCTCGGACAGGGGGGACTGAAGCTTTCTTT
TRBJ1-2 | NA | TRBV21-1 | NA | CANRDRDQPNYGYTF | TGTGCCAACCGGGACAGGGACCAGCCTAACTATGGCTACACCTTC
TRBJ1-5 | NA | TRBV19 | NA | CASSVSGDNQPQHF | TGTGCCAGTAGTGTTTCGGGGGACAATCAGCCCCAGCATTTT
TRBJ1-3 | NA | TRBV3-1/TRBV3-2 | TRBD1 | CASSQGGDRAKNTIYF | TGTGCCAGCAGCCAAGGCGGGGACAGGGCGAAAAACACCATATATTTT
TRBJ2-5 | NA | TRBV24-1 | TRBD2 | CATSDSASGGAKTQYF | TGTGCCACCAGTGATTCAGCTAGCGGGGGGGCGAAGACCCAGTACTTC
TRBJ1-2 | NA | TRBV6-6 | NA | CASRQRQDYGYTF | TGTGCCAGCAGACAAAGACAGGACTATGGCTACACCTTC
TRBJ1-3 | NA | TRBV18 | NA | CASSRDHSGNTIYF | TGTGCCAGCTCACGCGACCACTCTGGAAACACCATATATTTT
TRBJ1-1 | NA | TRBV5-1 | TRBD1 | CASSLGQGGWSTEAFF | TGCGCCAGCAGCTTAGGACAGGGTGGGTGGTCCACTGAAGCTTTCTTT
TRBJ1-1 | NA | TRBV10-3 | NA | CATKTDQNTEAFF | TGTGCCACGAAGACAGACCAGAACACTGAAGCTTTCTTT
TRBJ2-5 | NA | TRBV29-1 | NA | CSVSKEGMGETQYF | TGCAGCGTTTCAAAGGAGGGGATGGGGGAGACCCAGTACTTC
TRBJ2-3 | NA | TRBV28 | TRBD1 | CASSRQGSDTQYF | TGTGCCAGCAGCCGACAGGGGTCGGATACGCAGTATTTT
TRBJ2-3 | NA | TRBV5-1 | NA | CASSLGQPPSTDTQYF | TGCGCCAGCAGCTTGGGACAGCCACCTAGCACAGATACGCAGTATTTT
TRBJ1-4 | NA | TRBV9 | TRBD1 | CASSTTGGLREKLFF | TGTGCCAGCAGCACCACAGGGGGCCTTAGGGAAAAACTGTTTTTT
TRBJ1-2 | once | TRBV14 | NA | CASSPNRSPGGYTF | TGTGCCAGCAGCCCTAATAGATCCCCAGGGGGCTACACCTTC
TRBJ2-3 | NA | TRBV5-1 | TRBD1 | CASSLDRETDTQYF | TGCGCCAGCAGCTTAGACAGGGAGACAGATACGCAGTATTTT